What follows are 14 T cell receptor beta chains derived from one specimen sequenced in a study of blood T cell repertoires in COVID-19. TCRdb's table, derived via immunoSEQ multiplex PCR, lists solely in-frame clones and lacks some. The table has approximately 300,000 clones, roughly 90% seen once. Source material: PBMCs or T cells enriched from blood (not recorded which). The receptor source for this set is a woman in her thirties who had recovered from COVID-19.

In this sample, this clone turned up once. The chain links TRBV4-2 to TRBJ1-6; a weak D match, TRBD1 (6 bases). V dropped 0 bases and J dropped 12 bases, with 15 bases sitting between them. The germline V gene encodes CDR1 LGHNA and CDR2 YNFKEQ. The CDR3 has 15 residues. The CDR3, as DNA: TGTGCCAGCAGCCAAGAGTACGGGGGGCAGGGACCCCTCCACTTT. This translates into CASSQEYGGQGPLHF.

This clone was seen just once. The chain couples TRBV2 to TRBJ1-6, with D possibly matching TRBD1 (6 bases). V lost 7 bases to trimming and J lost 6 bases, with 10 bases between them. Germline V CDR1 and CDR2: SNHLY, FYNNEI. This CDR3 is 13 amino acids long. Here the CDR3 DNA reads TGTGCCAGCACAATACAGGGTAATTCACCCCTCCACTTT. Translating gives CASTIQGNSPLHF.

V gene TRBV14 combines with J gene TRBJ1-2; TRBD1 aligns across 9 bases. With 4 bases clipped from V and 6 bases from J, the junction kept 3 bases outside the gene matches. Germline lookup yields CDR1 SGHDN and CDR2 FVKESK. This CDR3 has 13 amino acids. This chain's CDR3 is CASSPRDRDGYTF. Written as DNA, the CDR3 is TGTGCCAGCAGCCCGCGGGACAGGGATGGCTACACCTTC. Full variable domain (missing parts from reference TRBV14 and TRBJ1-2): EAGVTQFPSHSVIEKGQTVTLRCDPISGHDNLYWYRRVMGKEIKFLLHFVKESKQDESGMPNNRFLAERTGGTYSTLKVQPAELEDSGVYFCASSPRDRDGYTFGSGTRLTVV.

This chain links TRBV28 with TRBJ1-3, with a tentative D call TRBD1 (6 bases). V dropped 5 bases and J dropped 2 bases, with 16 bases sitting between them. CDR1 is MDHEN, CDR2 SYDVKM, per germline. The CDR3 totals 16 residues. The CDR3 region has the DNA TGTGCCAGCAGTATCAGCGGACAGAGCACTGGAAACACCATATATTTT. Its protein product is CASSISGQSTGNTIYF. The full variable domain, with the rest looked up from reference TRBV28 and TRBJ1-3, is DVKVTQSSRYLVKRTGEKVFLECVQDMDHENMFWYRQDPGLGLRLIYFSYDVKMKEKGDIPEGYSVSREKKERFSLILESASTNQTSMYLCASSISGQSTGNTIYFGEGSWLTVV.

The V and J genes are TRBV7-9 and TRBJ2-5; D unresolved. The V end lost 2 bases, the J end lost 1 base, and 5 bases lay between the germline ends. The CDR3 covers 13 residues. Germline assignment: CDR1 SEHNR and CDR2 FQNEAQ (reference sequence). The CDR3 DNA follows: TGTGCCAGCAGCTTACTACCCCAAGAGACCCAGTACTTC. It encodes CASSLLPQETQYF. The whole variable domain, filled in from reference TRBV7-9 and TRBJ2-5, reads DTGVSQNPRHKITKRGQNVTFRCDPISEHNRLYWYRQTLGQGPEFLTYFQNEAQLEKSRLLSDRFSAERPKGSFSTLEIQRTEQGDSAMYLCASSLLPQETQYFGPGTRLLVL.

The chain combines TRBV11-3 with TRBJ2-7; 8 positions agree with TRBD2. Germline V gives CDR1 SGHNT, CDR2 YENEEA. This CDR3 spans 16 amino acids. Trimming took 4 bases from V and 0 from J; bases not matched to a gene: 8. The CDR3 here is CASSSNGGGSSYEQYF. CDR3 sequence (DNA): TGTGCCAGCAGCTCGAACGGGGGGGGAAGCTCCTACGAGCAGTACTTC.

This clone occurred a few times. The chain links TRBV19 to TRBJ1-2, with unresolved D. CDR3 size: 13 residues. Trimming left V 5 bases short and J 3 bases short, with 10 bases between. The germline V gene has CDR1 LNHDA and CDR2 SQIVND (reference sequence). The CDR3: CASSLDGDYGYTF. CDR3 DNA: TGTGCCAGTAGTTTGGACGGGGACTATGGCTACACCTTC.

This clone occurred once. The V and J genes are TRBV9 and TRBJ2-1; D may be TRBD1 (5 bases). Trimming took off 0 bases at V and 4 bases at J, with 8 bases between the two ends. There are 14 residues in the CDR3. The germline V gene has CDR1 SGDLS and CDR2 YYNGEE. In DNA, the CDR3 is TGTGCCAGCAGCGTAGAGGGGTCTTACAATGAGCAGTTCTTC. It encodes CASSVEGSYNEQFF.

The gene calls are TRBV7-8 and TRBJ1-2; 8 bases fit TRBD1. Looked up from germline, CDR1 is SGHVS and CDR2 is FQNEAQ. With 2 bases clipped from V and 4 bases from J, the junction kept 15 bases outside the gene matches. The CDR3 loop spans 18 amino acids. This CDR3 reads CASSLRVKEAGGFYGYTF. In DNA form, the CDR3 reads TGTGCCAGCAGCTTAAGGGTGAAGGAGGCAGGGGGCTTCTATGGCTACACCTTC.

This sequence joins TRBV28 and TRBJ1-4, with 8 bases that match TRBD1. V shed 4 bases, J shed 8 bases, and the junction held 9 bases outside the gene matches. CDR3 length: 15 residues. CDR1 and CDR2 from the germline V gene are MDHEN and SYDVKM. This CDR3 reads CASSSNQGAREKLFF. The CDR3 coding sequence is TGTGCCAGCAGTTCAAATCAGGGGGCGAGGGAAAAACTGTTTTTT. Combining the CDR3 with reference TRBV28 and TRBJ1-4 gives the whole variable domain DVKVTQSSRYLVKRTGEKVFLECVQDMDHENMFWYRQDPGLGLRLIYFSYDVKMKEKGDIPEGYSVSREKKERFSLILESASTNQTSMYLCASSSNQGAREKLFFGSGTQLSVL.

The V gene is TRBV10-3, the J gene TRBJ2-5, with 7 bases that match TRBD2. Germline V CDR1 and CDR2: ENHRY, SYGVKD. J was trimmed by 3 bases and V by 1 base; bases with no gene match: 8. The CDR3 consists of 16 residues. The CDR3 nucleotides are TGTGCCATCAGTGAGTGGGGCTCCGCGGGAGAAGAGACCCAGTACTTC. Translated, it gives CAISEWGSAGEETQYF.

The chain couples TRBV7-6 to TRBJ2-7; perhaps TRBD1 as D (5 bases). The germline V and J ends were trimmed by 6 bases and 5 bases, with 20 bases remaining between them. The V gene's germline CDR1 is SGHVS and CDR2 FNYEAQ. The CDR3 spans 15 residues. The CDR3 sequence is CASRATVGALDEQYF. The CDR3 DNA is TGTGCCAGCAGGGCGACCGTAGGGGCCCTCGACGAGCAGTACTTC.

The CDR3 region is CASSFGARPPGGSNQPQHF. DNA of the CDR3: TGTGCCAGCAGCTTCGGCGCAAGACCGCCGGGGGGGAGCAATCAGCCCCAGCATTTT. The chain carries TRBV7-9 and TRBJ1-5; maybe TRBD1 (5 bases). The CDR3 contains 19 residues. Per the germline V gene, CDR1 is SEHNR and CDR2 is FQNEAQ (reference sequence). V lost 3 bases, J lost 1 base, and 22 bases lay in between.

The chain employs TRBV6-2 or TRBV6-3 and TRBJ2-3; tentative D call: TRBD2 (5 bases). The CDR3 runs 15 residues. Germline V gene lookup returns CDR1 MNHEY and CDR2 SVGEGT. Between the trimmed V and J ends, which lost 2 bases and 2 bases, there was a span of 11 bases. The CDR3 region is CASSYGGPPTDTQYF. DNA for the CDR3: TGTGCCAGCAGTTACGGCGGGCCCCCCACAGATACGCAGTATTTT.